A selection of T cell receptor beta chains follows, all from one sample in a study of vaccination and CD4 T cells after COVID-19. For these receptors, no antigen is known. TCRdb reprocessed the PCR reads with MiXCR, giving one entry per CDR3 protein. In the table there are under 25,000 distinct CDR3 sequences, 47% of which are singletons. The sequencing input was cultured CD4+ T cells from blood. Source of these receptors: a human donor with COVID-19. Each CDR3 is given with its conserved first and last residue. A D gene is named only where the DNA matches it firmly. Clone size is given for some rows only: seen once, a few or many times, or a class if the clone is expanded.

size	D	V	J	DNA	CDR3
-	TRBD1	TRBV12-5	TRBJ1-2	TGTGCTAGTGGTTCGGAGACAGGGGGGTATGGCTACACCTTC	CASGSETGGYGYTF
-	-	TRBV7-9	TRBJ1-1	TGTGCCAGCAGCTTAGAAACGGGGGCGAACACTGAAGCTTTCTTT	CASSLETGANTEAFF
-	TRBD2	TRBV7-3	TRBJ2-3	TGTGCCAGCAGCTCCGGGGCGGGGGTCACAGATACGCAGTATTTT	CASSSGAGVTDTQYF
-	-	TRBV15	TRBJ2-3	TGTGCCACCAGCAGAGATGCGGTTAGCACAGATACGCAGTATTTT	CATSRDAVSTDTQYF
medium-sized	TRBD1	TRBV2	TRBJ1-2	TGTGCCAGCAGTAGGGACAGTCGGGACTATGGCTACACCTTC	CASSRDSRDYGYTF
-	TRBD1	TRBV24-1	TRBJ1-5	TGTGCCACCCAGGACAGGGTGAGCAATCAGCCCCAGCATTTT	CATQDRVSNQPQHF
-	-	TRBV6-5	TRBJ1-2	TGTGCCAGCAGTTTATCGACAGAGAACGCCCCTCGCTATGGCTACACCTTC	CASSLSTENAPRYGYTF
-	-	TRBV7-3	TRBJ2-5	TGTGCCAGCAGCCAAAACCGGGGAGAGACCCAGTACTTC	CASSQNRGETQYF
once	TRBD2	TRBV11-2	TRBJ2-3	TGTGCCAGCAGCCCCCCCGGGGGGGCCACAGATACGCAGTATTTT	CASSPPGGATDTQYF
-	TRBD1	TRBV28	TRBJ2-3	TGTGCCAGCAGTTTACAGGGGGCAGATACGCAGTATTTT	CASSLQGADTQYF
-	-	TRBV20-1	TRBJ2-3	TGCAGTGCTAGAGGGATGCGAGTCACAGATACGCAGTATTTT	CSARGMRVTDTQYF
-	-	TRBV27	TRBJ1-1	TGTGCCAGCAATCCGGGGGGGCGGAGGACTGAAGCTTTCTTT	CASNPGGRRTEAFF
few	TRBD1	TRBV4-2	TRBJ1-2	TGTGCCAGCAGCCGGACAGGGTCGGGTACTAACTATGGCTACACCTTC	CASSRTGSGTNYGYTF
few	-	TRBV27	TRBJ2-2	TGTGCCAGCAGTTTCAGGAGGGGGATCGGGGAGCTGTTTTTT	CASSFRRGIGELFF
-	-	TRBV5-4	TRBJ1-3	TGTGCCAGCAGCCAGGGACGGATGAGCTCTGGAAACACCATATATTTT	CASSQGRMSSGNTIYF
few	-	TRBV28	TRBJ1-2	TGTGCCAGCAGTACCACAGGGAGATCCTATGGCTACACCTTC	CASSTTGRSYGYTF
few	-	TRBV6-1	TRBJ1-6	TGTGCCAGCAGGTCGGGGACATCGTCACCCCTCCACTTT	CASRSGTSSPLHF
once	TRBD2	TRBV12-3/TRBV12-4	TRBJ2-1	TGTGCCAGCAGTGGACTAGCGGAAAGCTCCTACAATGAGCAGTTCTTC	CASSGLAESSYNEQFF
-	-	TRBV2	TRBJ2-3	TGTGCCAGCAGTGAAGTGGGCAACACAGATACGCAGTATTTT	CASSEVGNTDTQYF
-	-	TRBV6-2/TRBV6-3	TRBJ2-7	TGTGCCAGCAGGCTAACAGGCGTCACCTACGAGCAGTACTTC	CASRLTGVTYEQYF
-	-	TRBV7-2	TRBJ2-3	TGTGCCAGCAGCACTTATGGTACGCAGTATTTT	CASSTYGTQYF
-	TRBD2	TRBV7-2	TRBJ2-7	TGTGCCAGCAGCTTAGGACTAGCGGGGGGCTACTACGAGCAGTACTTC	CASSLGLAGGYYEQYF
few	-	TRBV15	TRBJ2-1	TGTGCCACCAGCAGAGATCTAGTCCTTAATGAGCAGTTCTTC	CATSRDLVLNEQFF
-	-	TRBV5-6	TRBJ1-5	TGTGCCAGCAGCTTTGGGCGGGTTGGCAATCAGCCCCAGCATTTT	CASSFGRVGNQPQHF
-	TRBD1	TRBV28	TRBJ1-1	TGTGCCAGCAGGCCACCGGGACAGGCCCCTAACACTGAAGCTTTCTTT	CASRPPGQAPNTEAFF
once	-	TRBV19	TRBJ2-7	TGTGCCAGTAGTATGCAGGGTCCCTCCTACGAGCAGTACTTC	CASSMQGPSYEQYF
-	TRBD2	TRBV20-1	TRBJ2-3	TGCAGTGCTAGCGTGGAGCGGGGGACCTCGGTTACGCAGTATTTT	CSASVERGTSVTQYF
-	-	TRBV20-1	TRBJ2-4	TGCAGTGCTAGGAGGGACTTCGACATTCAGTACTTC	CSARRDFDIQYF
-	-	TRBV9	TRBJ1-2	TGTGCCAGCAGCTCACTATCCAGCTATGGCTACACCTTC	CASSSLSSYGYTF
once	-	TRBV28	TRBJ2-2	TGTGCCAGCAGTTTTAGCAGGAGAAAAAACACCGGGGAGCTGTTTTTT	CASSFSRRKNTGELFF
-	-	TRBV5-4	TRBJ2-3	TGTGCCAGCACCATGGGGGGCACAGATACGCAGTATTTT	CASTMGGTDTQYF
-	-	TRBV7-6	TRBJ2-1	TGTGCCAGCAGCTTATCTGTGACAGGCGGCCATGAGCAGTTCTTC	CASSLSVTGGHEQFF
-	TRBD2	TRBV6-5	TRBJ2-3	TGTGCCAGCAGAGACTCGCGGGGGGGAAACACAGATACGCAGTATTTT	CASRDSRGGNTDTQYF
-	-	TRBV7-2	TRBJ1-5	TGTGCCAGCAGCTTAAACAGGGCAAGTCAGCCCCAGCATTTT	CASSLNRASQPQHF
few	-	TRBV20-1	TRBJ2-5	TGCAGTGCTCTAGGGCTCCAAGAGACCCAGTACTTC	CSALGLQETQYF
few	TRBD1	TRBV19	TRBJ1-1	TGTGCCAGTAGTACCCGTGTCCAGGGGGAGACTGAAGCTTTCTTT	CASSTRVQGETEAFF
few	-	TRBV19	TRBJ2-2	TGTGCCAGTAGTATAGATCGGGGTGTGGGGGAGCTGTTTTTT	CASSIDRGVGELFF
-	-	TRBV20-1	TRBJ2-2	TGCAGTGCTCAGGGGGGCTTCAACACCGGGGAGCTGTTTTTT	CSAQGGFNTGELFF
few	-	TRBV20-1	TRBJ1-5	TGCAGTGCTAGAGATCGCCCGAACCGTCAGCCCCAGCATTTT	CSARDRPNRQPQHF
-	-	TRBV25-1	TRBJ1-1	TGTGCCAGGAGTTACCGCAGTAATAACACTGAAGCTTTCTTT	CARSYRSNNTEAFF
-	-	TRBV29-1	TRBJ2-7	TGCAGCGCCCGGGGGACGGATAAATACGAGCAGTACTTC	CSARGTDKYEQYF
-	TRBD2	TRBV20-1	TRBJ2-5	TGCAGTGCTCCCCGGGCTAGCGGGGAAGAGACCCAGTACTTC	CSAPRASGEETQYF
-	TRBD2	TRBV2	TRBJ2-1	TGTGCCAGCAGTGTACCAGCGGGGGCCCTTAATGAGCAGTTCTTC	CASSVPAGALNEQFF
-	TRBD1	TRBV6-5	TRBJ2-7	TGTGCCAGCAGTTTCCCCGGGACAGACTCCTACGAGCAGTACTTC	CASSFPGTDSYEQYF
-	-	TRBV19	TRBJ1-5	TGTGCCAGTAGTATAGATAACCCCTGGTATAGCAATCAGCCCCAGCATTTT	CASSIDNPWYSNQPQHF
-	-	TRBV6-1	TRBJ2-3	TGTGCCAGCAGTGAATTCGACAGGTCAGATACGCAGTATTTT	CASSEFDRSDTQYF
few	-	TRBV5-1	TRBJ2-7	TGCGCCAGCAGTCTCGCTCCCTCTAACTACGAGCAGTACTTC	CASSLAPSNYEQYF
-	-	TRBV6-1	TRBJ1-6	TGTGCCAGCAGTGCACGGGCGTGGGGTTCACCCCTCCACTTT	CASSARAWGSPLHF
-	TRBD1	TRBV6-1	TRBJ1-5	TGTGCCAGCAGAGGACAGGGGTATCAGCCCCAGCATTTT	CASRGQGYQPQHF
-	-	TRBV6-1	TRBJ1-6	TGTGCCAGCAGTGAAGTCCAGAGCTCCTATAATTCACCCCTCCACTTT	CASSEVQSSYNSPLHF